This T cell receptor (beta chain) was identified during a study of beta chain features in type 1 diabetes. The whole isolated RNA underwent reverse transcription, so sequencing captured expressed TCRB transcripts. Clones were read by immunoSEQ multiplex PCR, and TCRdb kept only the in-frame ones, dropping some. The sample holds more than 150,000 clones; 7% to 10% are singletons and the top ten take approximately 2.3%. Study-level results: Fewer junction insertions and more nucleotide deletions appeared in type 1 diabetes patients.

With respect to this clone: Its matching antigen is unknown.

V lost 7 bases, J lost 6 bases, and 8 bases stayed unmatched. CDR1 and CDR2 from the germline V gene are SGHTA and FQGNSA. The CDR3 length is 14 residues. The receptor was isolated from a woman in her late teens or twenties in good health. This chain links TRBV7-2 with TRBJ1-2; 10 bases map to TRBD1. Sequences were obtained from central memory CD4+ T cells from blood. CDR3 region: CASKLNGQGDGYTF. The CDR3 DNA reads TGTGCCAGCAAACTTAATGGACAGGGGGATGGCTACACCTTC.